This T cell receptor (beta chain) was recovered during a study of cytomegalovirus exposure and HLA in healthy donors. The PCR was carried out with 60 Vbeta primers and 13 Jbeta primers. Under the authors' procedure: Later, 65 million to 85 million unique TCR beta chains were counted in an analysis, and some 10 million of them were shared. Generated by immunoSEQ multiplex PCR, the TCRdb table keeps only in-frame clones and is missing some. From that table come the V and J calls and clone size; the DNA was used to work out D and trimming. The sample includes under 200,000 clones, more than 70% of them seen just once. V was cut by 0 bases and J by 6 bases, with 13 bases left in between. Germline loops: CDR1 SGHRS, CDR2 YFSETQ. This CDR3 contains 14 residues.

This TCR derives from a male donor in good health and CMV-seronegative. The specimen was PBMCs. This chain connects TRBV5-1 to TRBJ2-7; possible D gene TRBD1, 6 bases. CDR3 nucleotides: TGCGCCAGCAGCTTGGGTGCAGGGGCGGCCGAGCAGTACTTC. It codes for CASSLGAGAAEQYF. Supplemented by reference TRBV5-1 and TRBJ2-7, the full variable domain reads KAGVTQTPRYLIKTRGQQVTLSCSPISGHRSVSWYQQTPGQGLQFLFEYFSETQRNKGNFPGRFSGRQFSNSRSEMNVSTLELGDSALYLCASSLGAGAAEQYFGPGTRLTVT.